This TCR beta chain came from a study of CD8 T cells in Susac syndrome. Study-wide findings and caveats: The Susac syndrome CD4+ T cell repertoires displayed no clonal expansion.

As concerns this clonotype: Its target is unknown.

CD8+ and CD4+ blood T cells underwent TCR beta sequencing. It was negative isolation that provided the CD8+ and CD4+ T cells, whereas TEMRA cells were enriched by FACS. Random hexamers primed reverse transcription of about 0.5 to 1 ug RNA. Amplification of TCR beta CDR3 spanned 54 Vbeta and 13 Jbeta via immunoSEQ multiplex PCR. TCRdb reprocessed the immunoSEQ multiplex PCR reads with MiXCR, giving one entry per CDR3 protein. In the table there are about 180,000 distinct CDR3 sequences, 90% to 95% of which are singletons. There are 16 residues in the CDR3. V dropped 0 bases and J dropped 0; count of bases not matched to a gene: 2. Looked up from germline, CDR1 is SGHVS and CDR2 is FNYEAQ.

The receptor's source is a human donor with Susac syndrome. The material sequenced was CD4+ T cells from PBMCs. The J gene is TRBJ2-3, the V gene TRBV7-6; 8 bases match TRBD1. The CDR3 here is CASSLATGASTDTQYF. CDR3 coding DNA: TGTGCCAGCAGCTTAGCGACAGGGGCTAGCACAGATACGCAGTATTTT.